This is a list of T cell receptor beta chains from one sample in a study of blood T cells in healthy people across ages. TCRdb used MiXCR to reprocess the 5' RACE reads, holding one entry per CDR3 protein. The sample has 800,000 to 900,000 distinct CDR3 sequences, 62% seen once. Sequencing was performed on blood. The receptors derive from a young man in good health. The CDR3 runs from the conserved cysteine through the conserved F or W. A D gene is named only where the DNA matches it firmly. Clone size is given for some rows only: seen once, a few or many times, or a class if the clone is expanded.

>TRBJ2-3|.|TRBV6-1|.
TGTGCCAGCAGTGAATCCGGAGAAGGTACGCAGTATTTT
CASSESGEGTQYF
>TRBJ1-5|.|TRBV6-2/TRBV6-3|.
TGTGCCAGCAGTTCCTCGGACAGCTATAGCAATCAGCCCCAGCATTTT
CASSSSDSYSNQPQHF
>TRBJ2-4|.|TRBV4-3|.
TGCGCCAGCAGCCAAGTCGGGGCGCCGGGAAACATTCAGTACTTC
CASSQVGAPGNIQYF
>TRBJ2-3|.|TRBV7-3|TRBD2
TGTGCCAGCAGCGTGGGGACTAGCGGGGGTACCACAGATACGCAGTATTTT
CASSVGTSGGTTDTQYF
>TRBJ2-7|.|TRBV7-2|.
TGTGCCAGCAGCCGGACAGCCCTCTACGAGCAGTACTTC
CASSRTALYEQYF
>TRBJ2-1|few|TRBV11-2|.
TGTGCCAGCAGCCAAGGGAACTACAATGAGCAGTTCTTC
CASSQGNYNEQFF
>TRBJ2-5|.|TRBV6-5|.
TGTGCCAGCAGTGAGGGGACGGGCGTGAAGACCCAGTACTTC
CASSEGTGVKTQYF
>TRBJ2-7|.|TRBV18|.
TGTGCCAGCTCACCACAAAGGGACCTCGAGCAGTACTTC
CASSPQRDLEQYF
>TRBJ1-5|.|TRBV6-5|.
TGTGCCAGCGGCGGACAGTCTAATCAGCCCCAGCATTTT
CASGGQSNQPQHF
>TRBJ2-1|few|TRBV7-9|TRBD1
TGTGCCAGCAGCGTGGGACAGTCCTACAATGAGCAGTTCTTC
CASSVGQSYNEQFF
>TRBJ2-7|.|TRBV6-5|.
TGTGCCAGCAGGGGTCCGGCCTACGAGCAGTACTTC
CASRGPAYEQYF
>TRBJ2-7|.|TRBV28|.
TGTGCCAGCAGCCGGGACACCTTTCCCTACGAGCAGTACTTC
CASSRDTFPYEQYF
>TRBJ1-1|.|TRBV9|.
TGTGCCAGCAAGGTGGAGCCGGGGGGGGAAACTGAAGCTTTCTTT
CASKVEPGGETEAFF
>TRBJ2-7|.|TRBV28|.
TGTGCCAGCACGGGGAATTTGAACGAGCAGTACTTC
CASTGNLNEQYF
>TRBJ2-1|.|TRBV20-1|.
TGCAGTGCTAGGCGGGGTGGCTACAATGAGCAGTTCTTC
CSARRGGYNEQFF
>TRBJ2-7|.|TRBV20-1|.
TGCAGTGCTAGAGATCGCGGACAGCTCCCCTACGAGCAGTACTTC
CSARDRGQLPYEQYF
>TRBJ2-2|.|TRBV20-1|TRBD1
TGCAGTGCCGGGGGGACAGGGGGCACCGGGGAGCTGTTTTTT
CSAGGTGGTGELFF
>TRBJ2-4|few|TRBV12-3/TRBV12-4|TRBD1
TGTGCCAGCAGACCACAGGGGTGGGAAAACATTCAGTACTTC
CASRPQGWENIQYF
>TRBJ2-7|.|TRBV27|TRBD1
TGTGCCAGCAGACCCGGGACAGGGAGATCCTACGAGCAGTACTTC
CASRPGTGRSYEQYF
>TRBJ2-1|.|TRBV27|TRBD2
TGTGCCAGCAGTTTAACGCTAGCGGGGGGGTGGGTAAATGAGCAGTTCTTC
CASSLTLAGGWVNEQFF
>TRBJ1-2|.|TRBV29-1|.
TGCAGCGCTAGACAGCAGGCCTACTATGGCTACACCTTC
CSARQQAYYGYTF
>TRBJ1-2|.|TRBV24-1|TRBD1
TGTGCCACCAGTGACCCGGACAGGGGAAACTATGGCTACACCTTC
CATSDPDRGNYGYTF
>TRBJ2-7|once|TRBV2|TRBD2
TGTGCCAGCAGTGAGGGACGCGGGACTATCTACGAGCAGTACTTC
CASSEGRGTIYEQYF
>TRBJ1-1|.|TRBV9|TRBD1
TGTGCCAGCAGCGAGACAGGGGTCGGCACTGAAGCTTTCTTT
CASSETGVGTEAFF
>TRBJ1-2|few|TRBV12-3/TRBV12-4|.
TGTGCCAGCAGATCCACCGGGCTCCCGAGGGGCTACACCTTC
CASRSTGLPRGYTF
>TRBJ2-3|.|TRBV5-6|.
TGTGCCAGCAGCTTAACCGTCACAGATACGCAGTATTTT
CASSLTVTDTQYF
>TRBJ2-3|.|TRBV20-1|TRBD2
TGCAGTGCCCCCATACTAGCGGGGGGACCCACAGATACGCAGTATTTT
CSAPILAGGPTDTQYF
>TRBJ1-3|.|TRBV7-8|TRBD1
TGTGCCAGCAGTTCTAGGGGGCTTTCCTCTGGAAACACCATATATTTT
CASSSRGLSSGNTIYF
>TRBJ2-7|few|TRBV20-1|TRBD2
TGCAGTGCGGGGCCTAGCGGGGATTCCTACGAGCAGTACTTC
CSAGPSGDSYEQYF
>TRBJ2-1|.|TRBV30|.
TGTGGGGGGCCTAAGGATGACAATGAGCAGTTCTTC
CGGPKDDNEQFF
>TRBJ2-5|.|TRBV6-5|TRBD2
TGTACCAGCAGTTACCATCGAACGCTAGCGGGGAAGCAAGAGACCCAGTACTTC
CTSSYHRTLAGKQETQYF
>TRBJ2-3|once|TRBV7-2|.
TGTGCCAGCAGCCCAGTGGGCTCAGGCACAGATACGCAGTATTTT
CASSPVGSGTDTQYF
>TRBJ2-5|.|TRBV12-3/TRBV12-4|.
TGTGCCAGCAATCAGGGGGGTTTCGAGACCCAGTACTTC
CASNQGGFETQYF
>TRBJ2-4|.|TRBV12-3/TRBV12-4|TRBD2
TGTGCCAGCAGTCCGGGAGGGGGTCGCATTCAGTACTTC
CASSPGGGRIQYF
>TRBJ2-3|.|TRBV4-3|.
TGCGCCAGCCGTGGGCCCGATACGCAGTATTTT
CASRGPDTQYF
>TRBJ1-2|.|TRBV6-5|.
TGTGCCAGCAGTGCCGAACCTAGGGGCTATGGCTACACCTTC
CASSAEPRGYGYTF
>TRBJ2-5|.|TRBV28|.
TGTGCCAGCAGTTCGCAGGACCGGCGGGAGACCCAGTACTTC
CASSSQDRRETQYF
>TRBJ2-5|.|TRBV30|.
TGTGCCTGGAGTTTGCGGGCGGGCCCCCAAGAGACCCAGTACTTC
CAWSLRAGPQETQYF
>TRBJ2-7|.|TRBV14|.
TGTGCCAGCAGCCCCACAAAAGCCGCGAATTCCTACGAGCAGTACTTC
CASSPTKAANSYEQYF
>TRBJ2-5|.|TRBV28|.
TGTGCCAGCAGAACGGGCCCCCAAGCCATCCAAGAGACCCAGTACTTC
CASRTGPQAIQETQYF
>TRBJ2-3|.|TRBV9|TRBD2
TGTGCCAGCAGCGGAAGCGGGGGGGGTTGGGCAGATACGCAGTATTTT
CASSGSGGGWADTQYF
>TRBJ1-2|few|TRBV20-1|.
TGCAGTGCTAGACGAGGCTTGGGGTATGGCTACACCTTC
CSARRGLGYGYTF
>TRBJ2-3|.|TRBV7-8|.
TGTGCCAGCAGCTTTCGTGGGAACCAAGATACGCAGTATTTT
CASSFRGNQDTQYF